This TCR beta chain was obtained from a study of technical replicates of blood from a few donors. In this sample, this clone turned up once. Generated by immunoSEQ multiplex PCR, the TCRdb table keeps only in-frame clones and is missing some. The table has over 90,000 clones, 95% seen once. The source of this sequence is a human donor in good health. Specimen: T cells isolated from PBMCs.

The DNA of the CDR3 is TGTGCCAGCAGCCCGCAGGACAGGGGGCGGAATGGCTACACCTTC. This encodes CASSPQDRGRNGYTF. The chain is built from TRBV7-9 and TRBJ1-2, with TRBD1 identical over 11 bases. The CDR3 runs 15 residues. Unmatched junction bases numbered 8, after V lost 5 bases and J lost 6 bases. Per germline, CDR1 SEHNR and CDR2 FQNEAQ (reference sequence).